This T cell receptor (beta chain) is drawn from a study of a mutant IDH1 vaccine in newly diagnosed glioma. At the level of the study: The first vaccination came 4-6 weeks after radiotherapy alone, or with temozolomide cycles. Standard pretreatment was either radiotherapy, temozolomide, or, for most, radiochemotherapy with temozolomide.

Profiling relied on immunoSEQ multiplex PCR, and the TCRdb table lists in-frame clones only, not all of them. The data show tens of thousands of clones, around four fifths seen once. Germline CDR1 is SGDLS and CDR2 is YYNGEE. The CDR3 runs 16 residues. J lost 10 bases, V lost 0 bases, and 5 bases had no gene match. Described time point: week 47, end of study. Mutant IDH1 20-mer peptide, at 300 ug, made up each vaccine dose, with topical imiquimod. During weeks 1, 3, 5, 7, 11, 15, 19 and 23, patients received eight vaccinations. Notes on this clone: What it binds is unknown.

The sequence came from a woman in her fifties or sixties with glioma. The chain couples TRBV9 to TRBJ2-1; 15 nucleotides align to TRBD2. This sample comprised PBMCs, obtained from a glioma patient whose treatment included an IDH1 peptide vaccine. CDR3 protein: CASSVGGTSGGMEQFF. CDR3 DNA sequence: TGTGCCAGCAGCGTAGGGGGGACTAGCGGGGGGATGGAGCAGTTCTTC.